This TCR beta chain was sequenced during a study of blood T cell repertoires in COVID-19 (dated by TCRdb to the early 2020s). Background on the whole study: Samples from collaborators originated in the United States, Italy and Spain and spanned both the acute and convalescent phases of COVID-19. The samples were drawn from the first 160 participants of the ongoing ImmuneRACE study and from 950 to 1,500 subjects provided by 6 global collaborators. A de-identified subject ID, COVID-19 status, age in years and sex were almost always included in the sample metadata. Subjects who had been exposed to COVID-19, were actively infected with it, or had recovered from it provided the deeply sampled blood TCRbeta repertoires that made up the dataset. HLA class I and class II types, where available, came from metadata supplied by the sample provider rather than from assay-based typing. The repertoires were released in a freely available public database intended as a resource for research on the immune response to SARS-CoV-2. The material from the prospective study consisted of cDNA or gDNA derived from T cells, B-cell-depleted T cells, or PBMCs.

Collaborating institutions collected whole blood in K2EDTA tubes following their own protocols. For TCRbeta analysis, collaborator samples were shipped as frozen whole blood, as isolated PBMCs, or as DNA extracted from either sample type. At the junction V is shortened by 4 bases and J by 10 bases; bases outside the gene matches: 15. The CDR3 runs 16 residues from the cysteine to the phenylalanine. Only CDR3 DNA remains: 48 bases, in frame from the first base. CDR1 KGHSH and CDR2 LQKENI are derived from the germline V gene. The immunoSEQ Assay, a bias-controlled multiplex PCR, was used to amplify TCRbeta CDR3 regions from genomic DNA. In the source study's methods: The number of nucleated cells in each sample was estimated from the amplification of reference gene primers within the assay. To quantify the absolute abundance of each unique TCRbeta CDR3 rearrangement, sequence reads were collapsed and filtered. For each sample, productive Simpson clonality was calculated by taking the square root of Simpson's diversity index across productive rearrangements. Sourced from immuneACCESS, this table was stored by TCRdb with only in-frame sequences that have V and J called. A share of the clones is absent; for the studies checked, an unresolved V gene accounts for under half, and the remainder has no known explanation. V and J calls and clone size follow that table, whereas D and trimming were derived from the DNA. The table for this sample lists 100,000 to 150,000 clones; around 89% of them were counted only once. 1.5% of the sample is in the top ten clones.

Notes on this clone: Its antigen is still unknown. No per-base quality is available; no much larger clone lies one base away.

General findings and caveats noted by the study authors: How much clinical and demographic metadata was included differed by source and by participant, and the metadata was provided uncurated.

The chain joins TRBV18 to TRBJ2-1; TRBD2 matches 8 bases in the middle. Source material: peripheral blood. The receptor was derived from a human donor in a cohort sampled during active COVID-19. The CDR3 is CASSRQVSGAPMEQFF. The sequenced DNA is TGTGCCAGCTCACGCCAGGTTAGCGGGGCCCCCATGGAGCAGTTCTTC.